This T cell receptor beta chain originates from a study of blood T cell repertoires in COVID-19. Under the authors' procedure: Scientists estimated how many nucleated cells there were by amplifying reference gene primers. The table came from immunoSEQ multiplex PCR; TCRdb's copy has only in-frame clones and leaves some out. V and J calls plus clone size are reproduced from that table; the DNA served to infer D and trimming. Here the sample spans fewer than 450,000 clones, approximately 88% being singletons. This CDR3 comprises 14 residues. The ends lost 4 bases at V and 8 bases at J; junction bases unmatched: 4. The germline V gene has CDR1 SGHTA and CDR2 FQGNSA.

This sequence originates from a woman in her 50s with COVID-19, enrolled during active disease. V usage is TRBV7-2 and J usage is TRBJ1-6, with 8 positions matching TRBD1. Sequenced material: peripheral blood. CDR3 sequence: CASSSTGDDSPLHF. The CDR3 DNA follows: TGTGCCAGCAGCTCGACAGGGGATGATTCACCCCTCCACTTT. Based on the CDR3 plus reference TRBV7-2 and TRBJ1-6, the full variable domain is GAGVSQSPSNKVTEKGKDVELRCDPISGHTALYWYRQSLGQGLEFLIYFQGNSAPDKSGLPSDRFSAERTGGSVSTLTIQRTQQEDSAVYLCASSSTGDDSPLHFGNGTRLTVT.